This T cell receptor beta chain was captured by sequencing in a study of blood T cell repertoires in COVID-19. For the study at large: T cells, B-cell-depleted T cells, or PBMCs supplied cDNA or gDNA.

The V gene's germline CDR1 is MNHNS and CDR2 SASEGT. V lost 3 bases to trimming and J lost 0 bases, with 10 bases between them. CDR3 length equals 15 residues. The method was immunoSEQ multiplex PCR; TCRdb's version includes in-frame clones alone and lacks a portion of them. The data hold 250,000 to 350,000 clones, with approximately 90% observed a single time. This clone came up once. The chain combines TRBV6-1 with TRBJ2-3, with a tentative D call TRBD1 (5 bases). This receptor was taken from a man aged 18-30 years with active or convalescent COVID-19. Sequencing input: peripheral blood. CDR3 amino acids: CASSEVDSSTDTQYF. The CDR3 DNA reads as TGTGCCAGCAGTGAGGTAGACAGTAGCACAGATACGCAGTATTTT.